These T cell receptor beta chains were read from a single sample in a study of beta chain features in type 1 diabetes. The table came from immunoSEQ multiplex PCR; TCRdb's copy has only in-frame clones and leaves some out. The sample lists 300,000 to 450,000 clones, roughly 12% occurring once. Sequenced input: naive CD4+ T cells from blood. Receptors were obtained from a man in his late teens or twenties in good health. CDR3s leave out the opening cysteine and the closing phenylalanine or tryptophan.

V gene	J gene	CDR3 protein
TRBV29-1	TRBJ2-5	SSGGGEETQY
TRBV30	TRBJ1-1	ACPGGAGNTEAF
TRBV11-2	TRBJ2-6	ASSPGLAGGPGANVLT
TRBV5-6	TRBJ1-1	ASSLNSLSEAF
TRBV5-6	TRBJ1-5	ASSSRQGANNQPQH
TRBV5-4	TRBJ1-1	ASSLWGEGAF
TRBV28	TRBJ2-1	ASRETRTEQF
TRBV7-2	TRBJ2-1	ASSFARDNEQF
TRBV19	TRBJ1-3	ASMDTSSGNTIY
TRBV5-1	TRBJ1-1	ASRPDRDTEAF
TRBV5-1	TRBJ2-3	ASMQRRDRGLDTQY
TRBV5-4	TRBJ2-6	ASSQGRGANVLT
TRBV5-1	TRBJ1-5	ASSLFGDRNQPQH
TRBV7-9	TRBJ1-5	ASSSGDVQPQH
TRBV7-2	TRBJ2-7	ASSSVADPSYEQY
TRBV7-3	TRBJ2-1	ASSLTTLPQVDEQF
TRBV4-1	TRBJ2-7	ASSLRDRGSYEQY
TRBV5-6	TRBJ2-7	ASSSGDRGYEQY
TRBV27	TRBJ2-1	ASSLPPGGQF
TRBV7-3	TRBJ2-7	ASSLRQGTSYEQY
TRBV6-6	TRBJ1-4	ASRATENSEKLF
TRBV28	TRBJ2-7	ASSLELSDRVAEQY